The 26 T cell receptor beta chains listed next were all sequenced from one sample in a study of cytomegalovirus exposure and HLA in healthy donors. In the PCR, 60 Vbeta and 13 Jbeta primers were used. The protocol was immunoSEQ multiplex PCR, while the TCRdb copy is restricted to in-frame clones and leaves out a portion. The repertoire holds 150,000 to 200,000 clones, with 65% to 80% as singletons. Sequenced material: PBMCs. The receptors shown here come from a middle-aged woman in good health and CMV-seronegative.

This clone appeared a single time. V gene TRBV29-1 combines with J gene TRBJ1-1, with D perhaps TRBD1 (5 bases). Germline assignment: CDR1 SQVTM and CDR2 ANQGSEA. Trimming cost V 2 bases and J 10 bases, with 14 bases left between them. The CDR3 covers 12 residues. The CDR3 region has the DNA TGCAGCGTTGAACCCGGGGCGGGGGGAGCTTTCTTT. It encodes CSVEPGAGGAFF.

This chain links TRBV2 with TRBJ2-1, with 9 bases identical to TRBD1. CDR1 SNHLY and CDR2 FYNNEI come from the germline V gene. The V and J ends lost 2 bases and 14 bases, in that order; junction bases with no gene match: 4. This CDR3 is 12 amino acids long. The CDR3 DNA reads as TGTGCCAGCAGTGAAAACAGGGGGCAAAAGTTCTTC. This translates into CASSENRGQKFF.

V usage is TRBV2 and J usage is TRBJ2-2, with 11 nucleotides matching TRBD2. Trimming removed 6 bases from V and 3 bases from J; junction bases left unmatched: 6. Germline assignment: CDR1 SNHLY and CDR2 FYNNEI. CDR3 length: 16 amino acids. Here the CDR3 DNA reads TGTGCCAGCAGACCGGGACTAGCGGCCTACACCGGGGAGCTGTTTTTT. As protein: CASRPGLAAYTGELFF.

V usage is TRBV11-3 and J usage is TRBJ1-1, with 7 nucleotides matching TRBD1. The germline V gene encodes CDR1 SGHNT and CDR2 YENEEA. The V segment lost 5 bases and the J segment 1 base; nucleotides outside the gene matches: 16. The CDR3 is 18 residues long. This CDR3 is CASSVMAGLRGWNTEAFF. The CDR3 DNA reads as TGTGCCAGCAGCGTCATGGCGGGCCTCAGGGGGTGGAACACTGAAGCTTTCTTT.

The J gene is TRBJ1-2, the V gene TRBV28; D remains ambiguous. Trimming shortened V by 3 bases and J by 4 bases, and 12 bases separated the two germline ends. CDR3 length equals 14 residues. From germline, CDR1 is MDHEN and CDR2 SYDVKM. The CDR3, as DNA: TGTGCCAGCAGTTTTGCGGGGTTGGGCTATGGCTACACCTTC. Protein sequence: CASSFAGLGYGYTF.

V and J are TRBV28 and TRBJ1-2; tentative D call: TRBD1 (5 bases). The V and J ends lost 6 bases and 8 bases respectively, with 16 bases between them. Germline lookup yields CDR1 MDHEN and CDR2 SYDVKM. The CDR3 loop spans 13 amino acids. The CDR3, as DNA: TGTGCCAGCAGATGGGGGACTGGCGGCGGCTACACCTTC. Encoded protein: CASRWGTGGGYTF.

This chain links TRBV28 with TRBJ2-7; D not resolved. CDR1 MDHEN and CDR2 SYDVKM come from the germline V gene. Trimming removed 4 bases from V and 5 bases from J, with 9 bases in between. This CDR3 is 12 amino acids long. The CDR3 sequence is CASSSEVDEQYF. The CDR3 region has the DNA TGTGCCAGCAGTTCTGAGGTCGACGAGCAGTACTTC. Together with reference TRBV28 and TRBJ2-7, the CDR3 gives the full variable domain: DVKVTQSSRYLVKRTGEKVFLECVQDMDHENMFWYRQDPGLGLRLIYFSYDVKMKEKGDIPEGYSVSREKKERFSLILESASTNQTSMYLCASSSEVDEQYFGPGTRLTVT.

This CDR3 reads CAWSVMAGDQPQHF. The CDR3 DNA is TGTGCCTGGAGTGTAATGGCAGGGGATCAGCCCCAGCATTTT. The chain couples TRBV30 to TRBJ1-5, with TRBD1 as a possible D gene (6 bases). CDR1 is GTSNPN and CDR2 is SVGIG in the germline V gene (reference sequence). The CDR3 consists of 14 residues. V was pared by 0 bases and J by 5 bases, with 11 bases between.

The chain has TRBV19 and TRBJ2-1; no clear D. Germline CDR1 reads LNHDA; CDR2 reads SQIVND (reference sequence). Between the trimmed V and J ends, which lost 3 bases and 1 base, there was a span of 16 bases. This CDR3 has 17 residues. DNA for the CDR3: TGTGCCAGTAGTATGAAAGAGGTGCTCTATTCCTACAATGAGCAGTTCTTC. Translation: CASSMKEVLYSYNEQFF. The variable domain in full, completed from reference TRBV19 and TRBJ2-1, reads DGGITQSPKYLFRKEGQNVTLSCEQNLNHDAMYWYRQDPGQGLRLIYYSQIVNDFQKGDIAEGYSVSREKKESFPLTVTSAQKNPTAFYLCASSMKEVLYSYNEQFFGPGTRLTVL.

This clone has a handful of counts. The genes are TRBV7-9 and TRBJ2-7, with TRBD1 matching over 9 bases. Per the germline V gene, CDR1 is SEHNR and CDR2 is FQNEAQ (reference sequence). The CDR3 is made up of 14 amino acids. The junction had 7 bases not matched to a gene; V was cut back by 6 bases and J by 4 bases. The CDR3 loop reads CASRAGTGLYEQYF. CDR3 DNA sequence: TGTGCCAGCAGAGCCGGGACAGGGTTATACGAGCAGTACTTC.

CDR3 amino acids: CASSPGGETQYF. CDR3 DNA sequence: TGTGCCAGCAGTCCCGGGGGAGAGACCCAGTACTTC. The genes are TRBV6-4 and TRBJ2-5; D possibly corresponds to TRBD2 (6 bases). This CDR3 comprises 12 residues. The germline CDR1 and CDR2 sequences are MRHNA and SNTAGT. V gave up 5 bases and J gave up 4 bases, with 8 bases separating them.

The rearrangement uses TRBV27 and TRBJ1-2; 8 nucleotides align to TRBD1. This CDR3 contains 15 residues. V shed 5 bases, J shed 9 bases, and the junction held 14 bases outside the gene matches. CDR1 and CDR2 (germline): MNHEY, SMNVEV (reference sequence). The CDR3 nucleotides read TGTGCCAGCAGTGGCCTCGTCCGGACAGGGAGTAGCTACACCTTC. Encoded protein: CASSGLVRTGSSYTF.

This clone came up once. A read error may produce the germline difference seen at one junction end. The chain has TRBV5-5 and TRBJ1-4; D is unclear. Looked up from germline, CDR1 is SGHKS and CDR2 is YYEKEE (reference sequence). There are 14 residues in the CDR3. CDR3 sequence (DNA): TGTGCCAGCAGCTTGGAAGTAACTTATGAAAAACTGTTTTTT. Its protein product is CASSLEVTYEKLFF.

This chain uses TRBV6-1 with TRBJ2-7; 7 positions agree with TRBD2. Germline V CDR1 and CDR2: MNHNS, SASEGT. This CDR3 region has 14 residues. Trimming at V came to 7 bases and at J to 3 bases, leaving 9 bases not matched to a gene. CDR3 region: CASTKRGDGYEQYF. The CDR3 DNA follows: TGTGCCAGCACCAAACGGGGGGATGGCTACGAGCAGTACTTC.

This chain uses TRBV11-3 with TRBJ1-1, with no clear D. V was shortened by 1 base and J by 13 bases, with 16 bases between the two germline ends. The CDR3 runs 13 residues. The germline V gene has CDR1 SGHNT and CDR2 YENEEA. CDR3 in DNA: TGTGCCAGCAGCTTAGGCCCTGCCACGGAGGGTTTCTTT. This translates into CASSLGPATEGFF.

The rearrangement uses TRBV19 and TRBJ2-7; TRBD2 is a possible D gene (7 bases). V dropped 4 bases and J dropped 0 bases, with 16 bases sitting between them. Germline CDR1 and CDR2: LNHDA and SQIVND (reference sequence). The CDR3 is 16 amino acids. In DNA, the CDR3 is TGTGCCAGTAGTACCTCGGCGGGGGCCCCCTCCTACGAGCAGTACTTC. This codes for CASSTSAGAPSYEQYF.

This chain connects TRBV7-2 to TRBJ1-5, with 8 bases lining up with TRBD1. CDR1 and CDR2 (germline): SGHTA, FQGNSA. The CDR3 loop spans 16 amino acids. Losses at the gene ends were 1 base for V and 5 bases for J; bases not matched to a gene: 7. CDR3 DNA sequence: TGTGCCAGCAGCTTAGTCAGGGGGCTAGGAGATCAGCCCCAGCATTTT. It encodes CASSLVRGLGDQPQHF.

The chain carries TRBV6-1 and TRBJ2-3, with D possibly being TRBD1 (5 bases). The CDR3 runs 15 residues. Germline CDR1 reads MNHNS; CDR2 reads SASEGT. V was clipped by 5 bases and J by 6 bases, with 18 bases between them. Here the CDR3 DNA reads TGTGCCAGCAGTTTCTTGTGGGGCGCGGAGGATACGCAGTATTTT. Encoded protein: CASSFLWGAEDTQYF.

This chain connects TRBV11-2 to TRBJ2-2, with 9 bases lining up with TRBD2. Per the germline V gene, CDR1 is SGHAT and CDR2 is FQNNGV. CDR3 length equals 16 residues. J was trimmed by 3 bases and V by 2 bases; bases with no gene match: 4. CDR3: CASSLRTSEYTGELFF. CDR3 in DNA: TGTGCCAGCAGCTTAAGGACTAGCGAGTACACCGGGGAGCTGTTTTTT.

The chain combines TRBV15 with TRBJ2-2; 7 positions agree with TRBD2. The J segment lost 2 bases and the V segment lost 1 base, leaving 4 bases of the junction unmatched. Germline lookup yields CDR1 LNHNV and CDR2 YYDKDF (reference sequence). The CDR3 runs to 16 residues. The CDR3 loop is CATSRGGGPNTGELFF. The CDR3 coding sequence is TGTGCCACCAGCAGAGGGGGGGGTCCCAACACCGGGGAGCTGTTTTTT.

The chain recombines TRBV15 with TRBJ2-5, with 7 bases identical to TRBD2. CDR3 length: 17 residues. CDR1 and CDR2 (germline): LNHNV, YYDKDF (reference sequence). V trimming: 3 bases; J trimming: 0 bases; junction bases outside the gene matches: 10. Here the CDR3 DNA reads TGTGCCACCAGCAGGGGCCTTGGGCTAGCGGACCAAGAGACCCAGTACTTC. Amino acid sequence: CATSRGLGLADQETQYF.

V and J are TRBV5-1 and TRBJ1-4, with D hard to call. Trimming shortened V by 1 base and J by 4 bases, and 8 bases separated the two germline ends. The CDR3 contains 14 residues. From germline, CDR1 is SGHRS and CDR2 YFSETQ. The CDR3 is CASSLRGINEKLFF. The CDR3 DNA reads as TGCGCCAGCAGCTTGCGGGGTATTAATGAAAAACTGTTTTTT.

This clone was observed a single time. CDR3 in DNA: TGTGCCAGCATCCGGGGAGGAGGTTGGGAGCAGTACTTC. Its translation is CASIRGGGWEQYF. The chain joins TRBV25-1 to TRBJ2-7; possibly TRBD2 for D (6 bases). Trimming took off 7 bases at V and 7 bases at J, with 17 bases between the two ends. This CDR3 spans 13 amino acids. The V gene's germline CDR1 is MGHDK and CDR2 SYGVNS.

The V and J genes are TRBV6-1 and TRBJ2-3; TRBD2 aligns across 16 bases. Trimming removed 3 bases from V and 3 bases from J; junction bases left unmatched: 12. The CDR3 has 20 residues. Germline CDR1 and CDR2: MNHNS and SASEGT. CDR3 loop: CASSEPPGLAGGRGTDTQYF. For the CDR3, the DNA is TGTGCCAGCAGTGAGCCCCCGGGACTAGCGGGAGGGCGTGGGACAGATACGCAGTATTTT.

The rearrangement links TRBV5-4 to TRBJ2-7; D unclear. The V end lost 0 bases, the J end lost 5 bases, and 6 bases lay between the germline ends. The CDR3 sequence is 12 residues long. Germline loops: CDR1 SGHNT, CDR2 YYREEE (reference sequence). The CDR3 loop reads CASSLGPDEQYF. The DNA for the CDR3 is TGTGCCAGCAGCTTGGGCCCAGACGAGCAGTACTTC.

The CDR3 nucleotides read TGTGCCACACAGACAGGGCTTAATGAAAAACTGTTTTTT. Protein: CATQTGLNEKLFF. The chain is built from TRBV7-9 and TRBJ1-4; 7 bases agree with TRBD1. The V segment lost 10 bases and the J segment 4 bases; nucleotides outside the gene matches: 6. This CDR3 is 13 amino acids long. CDR1 and CDR2 from the germline V gene are SEHNR and FQNEAQ (reference sequence).